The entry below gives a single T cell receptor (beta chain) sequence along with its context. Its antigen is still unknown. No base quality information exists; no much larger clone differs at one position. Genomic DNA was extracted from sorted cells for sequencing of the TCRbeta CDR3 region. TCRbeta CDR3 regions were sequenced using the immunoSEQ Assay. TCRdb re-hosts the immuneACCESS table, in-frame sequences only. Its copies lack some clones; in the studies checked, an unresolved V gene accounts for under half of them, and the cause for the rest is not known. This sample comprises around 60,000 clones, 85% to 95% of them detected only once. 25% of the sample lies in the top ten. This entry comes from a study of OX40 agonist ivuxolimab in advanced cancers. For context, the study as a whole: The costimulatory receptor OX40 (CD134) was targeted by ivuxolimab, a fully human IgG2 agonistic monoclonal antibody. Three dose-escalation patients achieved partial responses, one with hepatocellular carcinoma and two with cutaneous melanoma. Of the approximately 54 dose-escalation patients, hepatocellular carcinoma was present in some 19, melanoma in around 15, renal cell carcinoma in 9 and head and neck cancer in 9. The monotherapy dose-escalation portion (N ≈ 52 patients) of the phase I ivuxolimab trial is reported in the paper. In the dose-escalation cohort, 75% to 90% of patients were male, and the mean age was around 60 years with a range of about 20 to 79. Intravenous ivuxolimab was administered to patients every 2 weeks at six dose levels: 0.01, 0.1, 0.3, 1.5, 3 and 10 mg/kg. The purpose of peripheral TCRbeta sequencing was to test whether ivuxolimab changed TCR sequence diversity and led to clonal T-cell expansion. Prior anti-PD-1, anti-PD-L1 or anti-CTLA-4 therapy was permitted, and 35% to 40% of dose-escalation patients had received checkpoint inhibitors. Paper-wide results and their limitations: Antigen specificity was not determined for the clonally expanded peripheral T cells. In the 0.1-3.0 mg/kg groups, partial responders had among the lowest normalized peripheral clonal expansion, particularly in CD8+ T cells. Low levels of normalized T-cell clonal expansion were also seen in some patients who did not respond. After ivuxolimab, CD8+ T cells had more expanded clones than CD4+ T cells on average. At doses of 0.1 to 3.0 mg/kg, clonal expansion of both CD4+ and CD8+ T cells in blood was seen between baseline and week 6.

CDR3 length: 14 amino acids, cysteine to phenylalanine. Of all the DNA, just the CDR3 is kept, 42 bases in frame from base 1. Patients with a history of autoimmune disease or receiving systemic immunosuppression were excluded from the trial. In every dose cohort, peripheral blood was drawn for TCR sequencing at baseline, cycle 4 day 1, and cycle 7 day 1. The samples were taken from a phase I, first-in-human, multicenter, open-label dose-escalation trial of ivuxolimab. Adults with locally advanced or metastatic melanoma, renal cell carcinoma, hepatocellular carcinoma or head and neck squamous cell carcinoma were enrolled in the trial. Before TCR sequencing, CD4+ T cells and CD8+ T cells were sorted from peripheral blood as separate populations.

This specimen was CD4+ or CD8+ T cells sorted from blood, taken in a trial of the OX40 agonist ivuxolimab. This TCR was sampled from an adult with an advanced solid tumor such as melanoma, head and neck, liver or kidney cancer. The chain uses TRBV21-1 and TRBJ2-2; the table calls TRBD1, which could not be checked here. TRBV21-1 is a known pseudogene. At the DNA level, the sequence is TGTGCCAGCAGCAAAAAACAGGTCACCGGGGAGCTGTTTTTT. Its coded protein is CASSKKQVTGELFF.